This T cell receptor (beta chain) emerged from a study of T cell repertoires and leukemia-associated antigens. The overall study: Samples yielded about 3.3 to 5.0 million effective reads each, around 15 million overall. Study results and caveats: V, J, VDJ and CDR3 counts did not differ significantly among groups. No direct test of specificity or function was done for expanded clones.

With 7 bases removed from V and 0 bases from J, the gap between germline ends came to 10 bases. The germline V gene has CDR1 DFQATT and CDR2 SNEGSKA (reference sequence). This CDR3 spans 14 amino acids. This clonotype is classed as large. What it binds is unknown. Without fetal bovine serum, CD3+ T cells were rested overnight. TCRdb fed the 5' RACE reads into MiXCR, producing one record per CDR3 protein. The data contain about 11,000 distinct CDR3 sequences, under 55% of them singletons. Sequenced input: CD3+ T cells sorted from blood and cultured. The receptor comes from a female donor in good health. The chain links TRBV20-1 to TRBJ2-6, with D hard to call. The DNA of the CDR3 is TGCAGTGGGCGACTGAGCTCTGGGGCCAACGTCCTGACTTTC. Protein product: CSGRLSSGANVLTF.